A single sample is the source of the 29 T cell receptor beta chains below, sequenced in a study of regulatory T cells in long-lasting Graves disease. iRepertoire HTBI primers and Arm-PCR of CDR3 regions built TCR beta libraries. TCRdb processed the multiplex PCR reads anew with MiXCR; each CDR3 protein has one entry. The sample carries 520,000 or so distinct CDR3 sequences, about 12% recorded once. Time point defined: newly diagnosed GD, antithyroid drugs for less than 3 months. TCR sequences were obtained from RNA taken from PBMCs. The sample was also linked to a second study, of T cells in Graves' hyperthyroidism and ophthalmopathy.

The material sequenced was peripheral blood mononuclear cells (PBMCs), taken at new diagnosis, from a patient treated with antithyroid drugs. Receptors originate from a woman aged 30 to 39 with Graves disease.

This clonotype occurred many times. The V and J genes are TRBV15 and TRBJ2-1; 9 positions agree with TRBD2. Germline V gives CDR1 LNHNV, CDR2 YYDKDF (reference sequence). V trimming: 4 bases; J trimming: 0 bases; junction bases outside the gene matches: 1. The CDR3 covers 15 residues. CDR3 in DNA: TGTGCCACCAGCATTAGCGGGAGCTCCTACAATGAGCAGTTCTTC. Translating gives CATSISGSSYNEQFF.

The V call is TRBV14, the J call TRBJ2-1, with 7 positions matching TRBD2. Germline V gene lookup returns CDR1 SGHDN and CDR2 FVKESK. The V gene end was trimmed by 1 base and the J gene end by 6 bases; junction bases not matched to a gene: 3. The CDR3 extends over 14 amino acids. The CDR3 loop reads CASSQVGTTNEQFF. The CDR3, as DNA: TGTGCCAGCAGCCAAGTAGGGACTACCAATGAGCAGTTCTTC. The entire variable domain, with the rest obtained from reference TRBV14 and TRBJ2-1, is as follows: EAGVTQFPSHSVIEKGQTVTLRCDPISGHDNLYWYRRVMGKEIKFLLHFVKESKQDESGMPNNRFLAERTGGTYSTLKVQPAELEDSGVYFCASSQVGTTNEQFFGPGTRLTVL.

In its sample, this clonotype was seen a few times. This may come from a read error, since a much larger clone is one base off. The V and J genes are TRBV19 and TRBJ2-3, with TRBD2 matching 7 bases. The CDR3 has 15 amino acids. Germline CDR1 LNHDA, CDR2 SQIVND (reference sequence). CDR3: CVSSSAGAGTDTQYF. The DNA of the CDR3 is TGTGTCAGTAGTTCGGCGGGAGCTGGCACAGATACGCAGTATTTT.

In this sample, this clonotype turned up many times. V is TRBV7-2 and J is TRBJ1-1; D call uncertain. The V gene lost 5 bases and the J gene lost 7 bases, with 8 bases spanning the gap. This CDR3 comprises 11 residues. CDR1 and CDR2 (germline): SGHTA, FQGNSA. The CDR3 DNA is TGTGCCAGCAGCGATAAGGTTGAAGCTTTCTTT. Translated: CASSDKVEAFF. Full variable domain (missing parts from reference TRBV7-2 and TRBJ1-1): GAGVSQSPSNKVTEKGKDVELRCDPISGHTALYWYRQSLGQGLEFLIYFQGNSAPDKSGLPSDRFSAERTGGSVSTLTIQRTQQEDSAVYLCASSDKVEAFFGQGTRLTVV.

V is TRBV28 and J is TRBJ2-2; D call uncertain. Germline lookup yields CDR1 MDHEN and CDR2 SYDVKM. The ends were cut back, 8 bases at V and 1 base at J, with 14 bases in the middle. The CDR3 spans 15 residues. The CDR3 bases are TGTGCCAGCCAACCGCCTTGGGAGAACACCGGGGAGCTGTTTTTT. Translating it yields CASQPPWENTGELFF.

This clonotype was seen repeatedly, ten times or more. V usage is TRBV27 and J usage is TRBJ2-1, with no clear D. Trimming removed 0 bases at V and 0 bases at J, with 12 bases between. This CDR3 is 17 amino acids long. Germline-derived CDR1 and CDR2 are MNHEY and SMNVEV (reference sequence). CDR3 residues: CASSLSNWQTSYNEQFF. CDR3 coding DNA: TGTGCCAGCAGTTTATCTAACTGGCAAACCTCCTACAATGAGCAGTTCTTC.

On this clonotype: This likely traces to a read error, being one base from a far larger clone. The chain combines TRBV11-1 with TRBJ2-1; possibly TRBD2 for D (5 bases). Per the germline V gene, CDR1 is SGHAT and CDR2 is FQDESV (reference sequence). V lost 4 bases, J lost 10 bases, and 17 bases lay in between. The CDR3 extends over 14 amino acids. CDR3: CASSWSLGGYEQFF. Here the CDR3 DNA reads TGTGCCAGCAGCTGGAGTCTTGGAGGCTACGAGCAGTTCTTC.

This clonotype was picked up many times. J is TRBJ2-6 and V is TRBV12-3 or TRBV12-4, with D perhaps being TRBD1 or TRBD2 (5 bases each). Between the trimmed V and J ends, which lost 5 bases and 0 bases, there was a span of 20 bases. The CDR3 runs to 19 residues. The CDR3 region has the DNA TGTGCCAGCAGTCTCATTGCCGGGACCTACATCTCTGGGGCCAACGTCCTGACTTTC. Residues: CASSLIAGTYISGANVLTF.

This clonotype was seen at least ten times. The DNA of the CDR3 is TGTGCCAGCAGGAACACAGATACGCAGTATTTT. Amino acids: CASRNTDTQYF. The J gene is TRBJ2-3, the V gene TRBV27, with D hard to call. This CDR3 region has 11 residues. Germline V CDR1 and CDR2: MNHEY, SMNVEV (reference sequence). Trimming took 6 bases from V and 2 from J, leaving 3 bases between them.

V is TRBV12-3 or TRBV12-4 and J is TRBJ2-3, with D perhaps being TRBD1 or TRBD2 (7 bases each). This CDR3 spans 16 amino acids. Trimming took off 5 bases at V and 0 bases at J, with 15 bases between the two ends. The CDR3 DNA reads TGTGCCAGCAGTCCCGGGGGGACAGTCAGCACAGATACGCAGTATTTT. Translated: CASSPGGTVSTDTQYF.

This chain links TRBV6-5 with TRBJ2-1, with TRBD2 matching over 12 bases. The V gene end was trimmed by 3 bases and the J gene end by 7 bases; junction bases not matched to a gene: 7. The germline CDR1 and CDR2 sequences are MNHEY and SVGAGI. This CDR3 has 16 residues. The chain's CDR3 is CASSYLAGGPRNEQFF. The CDR3, as DNA: TGTGCCAGCAGTTATCTAGCGGGAGGGCCAAGGAATGAGCAGTTCTTC.

This clonotype was observed a handful of times. The chain employs TRBV20-1 and TRBJ2-7, with D possibly being TRBD1 or TRBD2 (5 bases each). Germline CDR1 reads DFQATT; CDR2 reads SNEGSKA (reference sequence). Trimming pared 6 bases from V and 0 bases from J, leaving 15 bases between. The CDR3 sequence is 14 residues long. CDR3 loop: CSAARDGNSYEQYF. DNA for the CDR3: TGCAGTGCCGCCCGGGACGGCAACTCCTACGAGCAGTACTTC.

At least ten counts were recorded for this clonotype. V and J are TRBV12-3 or TRBV12-4 and TRBJ1-2; D is unclear. Trimming took off 4 bases at V and 7 bases at J, with 13 bases between the two ends. CDR3 length: 13 amino acids. The CDR3 region is CASSSQSLLGYTF. CDR3 DNA: TGTGCCAGCAGTTCCCAGAGTCTTCTTGGCTACACCTTC.

As concerns this clonotype: A much bigger clone sits one base away, suggesting this may be a read error. CDR3 nucleotides: TGTGCCAGTAGTTTGGGACACCTCAGCTCCTACGAGCAGTACTTC. It specifies CASSLGHLSSYEQYF. The rearrangement uses TRBV19 and TRBJ2-7, with a possible D match to TRBD1 (6 bases). Trimming stripped 5 bases from V and 0 bases from J, with 14 bases between. The CDR3 runs to 15 residues. Per the germline V gene, CDR1 is LNHDA and CDR2 is SQIVND (reference sequence).

The sample holds many counts of this clonotype. This rearrangement joins TRBV27 to TRBJ1-5, with D hard to call. The germline V gene encodes CDR1 MNHEY and CDR2 SMNVEV (reference sequence). The CDR3 is made up of 16 amino acids. The V end was cut by 6 bases, the J end by 0 bases, with 15 bases between. CDR3 protein: CASSSWTDNSNQPQHF. The CDR3 coding sequence is TGTGCCAGCAGCTCCTGGACTGATAATAGCAATCAGCCCCAGCATTTT.

This clonotype was counted many times. This chain uses TRBV20-1 with TRBJ2-1, with TRBD2 identical over 11 bases. There are 15 residues in the CDR3. Germline V lookup: CDR1 DFQATT, CDR2 SNEGSKA (reference sequence). V lost 4 bases to trimming and J lost 5 bases; unmatched junction nucleotides: 7. CDR3 amino acids: CSANMGLAADNEQFF. In DNA form, the CDR3 reads TGCAGTGCTAACATGGGACTAGCGGCCGACAATGAGCAGTTCTTC.

This clonotype was detected only a few times. This rearrangement joins TRBV28 to TRBJ1-5; D gene unclear. From germline, CDR1 is MDHEN and CDR2 SYDVKM. V shed 0 bases and J shed 3 bases, with 12 bases lying between them. CDR3 length: 16 residues. The CDR3 DNA is TGTGCCAGCAGTTTATGGTCTAACAGAGCCAATCAGCCCCAGCATTTT. Protein: CASSLWSNRANQPQHF.

The sample holds many counts of this clonotype. The chain employs TRBV20-1 and TRBJ2-1; 12 nucleotides align to TRBD2. The V segment lost 2 bases and the J segment 2 bases; nucleotides outside the gene matches: 7. The CDR3 totals 17 residues. Germline V gene lookup returns CDR1 DFQATT and CDR2 SNEGSKA (reference sequence). The chain's CDR3 is CSARSSGRALAYNEQFF. In nucleotides, the CDR3 is TGCAGTGCTAGATCTAGCGGGAGGGCCCTGGCCTACAATGAGCAGTTCTTC.

This clonotype was seen at least ten times. V gene TRBV3-1 combines with J gene TRBJ1-3; the D is unclear. V was shortened by 11 bases and J by 0 bases, with 11 bases between the two germline ends. This CDR3 contains 13 residues. From germline, CDR1 is LGHDT and CDR2 YNNKEL (reference sequence). The chain's CDR3 is CAAGRVSGNTIYF. For the CDR3, the DNA is TGTGCCGCGGGAAGGGTCTCTGGAAACACCATATATTTT.

This clonotype has ten or more counts. This chain uses TRBV30 with TRBJ1-3, with D maybe TRBD1 (5 bases). V was pared by 2 bases and J by 4 bases, with 9 bases between. This CDR3 has 13 amino acids. CDR1 and CDR2 (germline): GTSNPN, SVGIG (reference sequence). The CDR3 protein is CAWSKGTGNTIYF. The CDR3 DNA is TGTGCCTGGAGTAAAGGGACGGGAAACACCATATATTTT. The complete variable domain, with remaining parts taken from reference TRBV30 and TRBJ1-3, reads SQTIHQWPATLVQPVGSPLSLECTVEGTSNPNLYWYRQAAGRGLQLLFYSVGIGQISSEVPQNLSASRPQDRQFILSSKKLLLSDSGFYLCAWSKGTGNTIYFGEGSWLTVV.

The gene calls are TRBV9 and TRBJ1-6, with D perhaps TRBD1 (5 bases). Trimming took 3 bases from V and 8 from J, leaving 18 bases between them. The length of the CDR3 is 16 residues. Looked up from germline, CDR1 is SGDLS and CDR2 is YYNGEE. The CDR3 region has the DNA TGTGCCAGCAGCGGATCACCAGGGTATATTGATTCACCCCTCCACTTT. Encoded protein: CASSGSPGYIDSPLHF.

This clonotype was observed a handful of times. This clone may be a read error of a much larger clone one base away. The chain has TRBV28 and TRBJ2-1; the D gene is possibly TRBD2 (5 bases). Germline-derived CDR1 and CDR2 are MDHEN and SYDVKM. This CDR3 contains 13 residues. Trimming stripped 4 bases from V and 8 bases from J, with 12 bases between. The DNA of the CDR3 is TGTGCCAGCAGTTCGAGGGCAAAACATGAGCAGTTCTTC. It codes for CASSSRAKHEQFF.

The J gene is TRBJ2-5, the V gene TRBV5-1, with 9 positions matching TRBD1. CDR1 SGHRS and CDR2 YFSETQ come from the germline V gene. This CDR3 is built from 16 residues. Trimming at V came to 2 bases and at J to 4 bases, leaving 9 bases not matched to a gene. The CDR3 DNA sequence: TGCGCCAGCAGCTTACTGACAGGGGGGCGTAGAGAGACCCAGTACTTC. Encoded protein: CASSLLTGGRRETQYF.

The table lists this clonotype with a few counts. This is likely an artifact of a read error, given a far larger clone one base away. The CDR3 DNA reads as TGTGCCAGCGGCGGATCAAATGAGCAGTTCTTC. This gives the protein CASGGSNEQFF. The V call is TRBV9, the J call TRBJ2-5; no clear D gene. The J call is in doubt because the DNA end fits TRBJ2-1 better. Per the germline V gene, CDR1 is SGDLS and CDR2 is YYNGEE. The CDR3 loop spans 11 amino acids.

There are many counts of this clonotype. J is TRBJ2-7 and V is TRBV10-3, with 10 bases matching TRBD2. The CDR3 runs 15 residues. Germline trimming cut 2 bases from V and 0 bases from J; bases unmatched to any gene: 1. Germline values: CDR1 ENHRY, CDR2 SYGVKD. The CDR3 nucleotides read TGTGCCATCAGTGAGGGACTAGCGGACTCCTACGAGCAGTACTTC. Protein: CAISEGLADSYEQYF.

The rearrangement joins TRBV4-3 to TRBJ2-6; no clear D gene. This CDR3 is built from 16 residues. Trimming took 0 bases from V and 0 from J, leaving 6 bases between them. Looked up from germline, CDR1 is LGHNA and CDR2 is YSLEER. Written as DNA, the CDR3 is TGCGCCAGCAGCCAAGAAGGTCACTCTGGGGCCAACGTCCTGACTTTC. Amino acid sequence: CASSQEGHSGANVLTF.

The sample holds many counts of this clonotype. The chain is built from TRBV6-1 and TRBJ1-4; weak D call: TRBD1 (5 bases). V was clipped by 3 bases and J by 5 bases, with 13 bases between them. This CDR3 spans 15 amino acids. Germline CDR1 is MNHNS and CDR2 is SASEGT. The DNA of the CDR3 is TGTGCCAGCAGTGATCCGGGACTGAAAAATGAAAAACTGTTTTTT. Translated, it gives CASSDPGLKNEKLFF.

This clonotype was detected ten times or more. The chain recombines TRBV28 with TRBJ2-5; 7 positions agree with TRBD2. In germline, CDR1 is MDHEN, CDR2 SYDVKM. The length of the CDR3 is 16 residues. V gave up 5 bases and J gave up 0 bases; unmatched junction bases: 9. CDR3 amino acids: CASSVAGSGDQETQYF. CDR3 sequence (DNA): TGTGCCAGCAGTGTAGCGGGTAGCGGTGACCAAGAGACCCAGTACTTC.

The chain combines TRBV11-2 with TRBJ2-1; 12 bases match TRBD2. Germline V lookup: CDR1 SGHAT, CDR2 FQNNGV. V gave up 5 bases and J gave up 4 bases; unmatched junction bases: 6. This CDR3 contains 16 residues. The CDR3 nucleotides are TGTGCCAGCAGCACGACTAGCGGGAGTCTATACAATGAGCAGTTCTTC. Amino acids: CASSTTSGSLYNEQFF.